The present entry profiles one TCR beta chain with its context. Its matching antigen is unknown. From germline, CDR1 is SEHNR and CDR2 FQNEAQ (reference sequence). The CDR3 sequence is 15 residues long. J was trimmed by 9 bases and V by 5 bases; bases with no gene match: 15. These data originate in a study of T cells after posttransplantation cyclophosphamide. Study results and caveats: Donor CD8+ memory clones often dominated recipient blood repertoires at later times. TRB clonality was highly associated with recipient CMV seropositivity and reactivation.

Using immunoSEQ multiplex PCR, the repertoire was profiled, and TCRdb retains in-frame clones only, with some absent. Of 10,000 to 15,000 clones listed, about four fifths were seen once; the top ten hold around 0.8%. The chain is built from TRBV7-9 and TRBJ2-7, with 8 bases fitting TRBD2. Source material: memory CD4+ T cells sorted from PBMCs. This clonotype originated in a man aged 50-59 years in good health, CMV-negative, and a related stem cell transplant donor. CDR3: CASSAQEAGEKAQYF. The DNA for the CDR3 is TGTGCCAGCAGCGCTCAGGAAGCGGGAGAAAAGGCGCAGTACTTC.